This is a list of T cell receptor beta chains from one sample in a study of blood T cell repertoires in COVID-19. Sequencing was performed with immunoSEQ multiplex PCR; in TCRdb, only in-frame clones are kept and a portion is missing. The sample includes around 250,000 clones, more than 85% of them seen just once. The sequencing sample was made of PBMCs or T cells enriched from blood (not recorded which). Source of these receptors: a man in his forties or fifties who had been exposed to COVID-19. Each CDR3 is given with its conserved first and last residue. The D gene is left open where the match is weak. Some rows mark clone size as missing; the rest say once, few, many or name a class of expanded clone.

TGTGCCAGCAGCCAAAAGGGGGGGGCTAGCGGGAGTCGAAAGACCCAGTACTTC | CASSQKGGASGSRKTQYF | TRBJ2-5 | TRBD2 | NA | TRBV28
TGCGCCAGCAGCCTGGACAGTTATTCTAGCACAGATACGCAGTATTTT | CASSLDSYSSTDTQYF | TRBJ2-3 | NA | NA | TRBV5-1
TGTGCCAGCAGTTACTTTAACAGGGAGGGCGGCTATGGCTACACCTTC | CASSYFNREGGYGYTF | TRBJ1-2 | NA | NA | TRBV6-5
TGTGCCAGCAGTTTCATCGGGACAGCTAACTATGGCTACACCTTC | CASSFIGTANYGYTF | TRBJ1-2 | TRBD1 | NA | TRBV28
TGCGCCAGCAGCCAAGTCGGCGGGAGAGGGAATGAGCAGTTCTTC | CASSQVGGRGNEQFF | TRBJ2-1 | TRBD2 | NA | TRBV4-1
TGTGCCAGTACCACGGGGGATTGGGGCTACACCTTC | CASTTGDWGYTF | TRBJ1-2 | NA | NA | TRBV28
TGCGCCAGCAGCCAAGCGACTGGGCAGGGGGCGCACGAGACCCAGTACTTC | CASSQATGQGAHETQYF | TRBJ2-5 | TRBD1 | once | TRBV4-1
TGTGCCAGCAGCGATGGGACAGGCCAAGAGACCCAGTACTTC | CASSDGTGQETQYF | TRBJ2-5 | TRBD1 | NA | TRBV11-3
TGTGCCAGCAGCTCCCTTCGAGGGAGGGTATACTACGAGCAGTACTTC | CASSSLRGRVYYEQYF | TRBJ2-7 | TRBD2 | NA | TRBV7-2
TGTGCCAGCAATCGAGCGGGAGACGAGCAGTACTTC | CASNRAGDEQYF | TRBJ2-7 | TRBD2 | NA | TRBV6-5
TGTGCCAGCACCCCCGGAAGGGAGCGTGAGCAGTTCTTC | CASTPGREREQFF | TRBJ2-1 | NA | NA | TRBV7-3
TGTGCCAGCAGTGCAGGGGTAGATGTCTACACCTTC | CASSAGVDVYTF | TRBJ1-2 | NA | NA | TRBV28
TGTGCCAGCAGCTTAAGAGGGGACAGAGCCTCCTACGAGCAGTACTTC | CASSLRGDRASYEQYF | TRBJ2-7 | TRBD1 | NA | TRBV11-2
TGTGCCAGCAGCTCGACCGGGGATACGCAGTATTTT | CASSSTGDTQYF | TRBJ2-3 | NA | NA | TRBV7-2
TGTGCCAGCAGTTATATCCTCCGGGGGGCGAATTCACCCCTCCACTTT | CASSYILRGANSPLHF | TRBJ1-6 | NA | NA | TRBV28
TGTGCCACCAGCAGAACCGGGACAGGTGAATATGGCTACACCTTC | CATSRTGTGEYGYTF | TRBJ1-2 | TRBD1 | NA | TRBV15
TGTGCCAGCAGTTCATGGCAGTCCTATAATTCACCCCTCCACTTT | CASSSWQSYNSPLHF | TRBJ1-6 | NA | NA | TRBV28
TGTGCCAGCTCACCCAAGACCTTAGCCGGGATTACGAGAGGGTACTTC | CASSPKTLAGITRGYF | TRBJ2-7 | NA | NA | TRBV18
TGTGCCAGCAGCCCAGGCCCACTTGCGGGTGAAAAACTGTTTTTT | CASSPGPLAGEKLFF | TRBJ1-4 | NA | NA | TRBV11-2
TGTGCCAGCAGCTTAGGGGCAGGTTCTACCCCTACGCAGTATTTT | CASSLGAGSTPTQYF | TRBJ2-3 | NA | NA | TRBV11-3
TGTGCCAGCAGCTCCGGGACTAGCAGAATCGGGGAGCTGTTTTTT | CASSSGTSRIGELFF | TRBJ2-2 | TRBD2 | NA | TRBV27
TGTGCCTGTTCGGGGAGCAATAGCAATCAGCCCCAGCATTTT | CACSGSNSNQPQHF | TRBJ1-5 | NA | NA | TRBV30
TGTGCCAGCAGCTTATTCGGGGGAACAGATACGCAGTATTTT | CASSLFGGTDTQYF | TRBJ2-3 | NA | many | TRBV7-3
TGTGCCACCTCCCAACGGGAGCTAGAGACCCAGTACTTC | CATSQRELETQYF | TRBJ2-5 | NA | NA | TRBV2
TGTGCCATCAGTGAGTCCCTAGGGGTGAAACTGTTTTTT | CAISESLGVKLFF | TRBJ1-4 | NA | NA | TRBV10-3
TGTGCCAGGACCGACAGCCACTATGGCTACACCTTC | CARTDSHYGYTF | TRBJ1-2 | NA | NA | TRBV27
TGTGCTAGTGGTTTTATAGCGGGAGGGCCCTTAGAGCAGTTCTTC | CASGFIAGGPLEQFF | TRBJ2-1 | TRBD2 | NA | TRBV12-5
TGTGCCAGCAGTTTATGGACACAGGGGACCAGGGAGACCCAGTACTTC | CASSLWTQGTRETQYF | TRBJ2-5 | TRBD1 | NA | TRBV28
TGTGCCAGCAGACCCAGGGAAAGAGAGACCCAGTACTTC | CASRPRERETQYF | TRBJ2-5 | NA | once | TRBV5-8
TGTGCCAGTAATCCGGGGACAGTGAGCAATCAGCCCCAGCATTTT | CASNPGTVSNQPQHF | TRBJ1-5 | TRBD1 | NA | TRBV19
TGTGCCAGCAGCGCCGGGACTAGCGGGATCCGCCGGAGAGAGACCCAGTACTTC | CASSAGTSGIRRRETQYF | TRBJ2-5 | TRBD2 | once | TRBV9
TGTGCCAGTAGGACAGGTCGCCAGCCCCAGCATTTT | CASRTGRQPQHF | TRBJ1-5 | NA | NA | TRBV19
TGTGCCACCACCTTTAATATCCGATCCGGGGATGAGCAGTTCTTC | CATTFNIRSGDEQFF | TRBJ2-1 | NA | NA | TRBV15
TGTGCCAGCAGTCGGACTAGCCGGTACAATGAGCAGTTCTTC | CASSRTSRYNEQFF | TRBJ2-1 | TRBD2 | few | TRBV28
TGTGCCACCGTATTCAACACTGAAGCTTTCTTT | CATVFNTEAFF | TRBJ1-1 | NA | NA | TRBV3-1/TRBV3-2
TGCGCCAGCAGCTCGACTAGCGGGAGCCACAATGAGCAGTTCTTC | CASSSTSGSHNEQFF | TRBJ2-1 | TRBD2 | NA | TRBV5-1
TGCAGCGTTCGCGTGGGGACAGAGACTAGCGGGAGAGCCGCGCCGTATTTT | CSVRVGTETSGRAAPYF | TRBJ2-3 | TRBD2 | NA | TRBV29-1
TGCAGTGCTTTGAGGGTCACTGAAGCTTTCTTT | CSALRVTEAFF | TRBJ1-1 | NA | NA | TRBV20-1
TGTGCCAGCAGTCCCAGGGTCGGTCAGCCCCAGCATTTT | CASSPRVGQPQHF | TRBJ1-5 | NA | once | TRBV27
TGTGCCACCAGTGACGCCCCCGGGACTAGCGGGCACGGGGAGCTGTTTTTT | CATSDAPGTSGHGELFF | TRBJ2-2 | TRBD2 | NA | TRBV24-1
TGTGCCAGTAAAACAGACAGGGCCTATAACACTGAAGCTTTCTTT | CASKTDRAYNTEAFF | TRBJ1-1 | TRBD1 | NA | TRBV19
TGTGCCAGCTCGGACAGGGCGTTATCCGGGGAGCTGTTTTTT | CASSDRALSGELFF | TRBJ2-2 | TRBD1 | once | TRBV6-4
TGTGCCAGTAGTATACAGGGGCAATATAGCAATCAGCCCCAGCATTTT | CASSIQGQYSNQPQHF | TRBJ1-5 | NA | NA | TRBV19
TGTGCCAGCAGCAAAAGAGGCCGGACTTCGAACACCGGGGAGCTGTTTTTT | CASSKRGRTSNTGELFF | TRBJ2-2 | NA | NA | TRBV11-2
TGTGCCAGCAGCTGGACAGGGGATAAAGATGAAAAACTGTTTTTT | CASSWTGDKDEKLFF | TRBJ1-4 | TRBD1 | once | TRBV7-9
TGTGCCAGCAGCTCTGGGCTGGGCAGGGACCAAGAGACCCAGTACTTC | CASSSGLGRDQETQYF | TRBJ2-5 | NA | NA | TRBV5-4
TGTGCCAGTAGTATAGGCGATGGCTACACCTTC | CASSIGDGYTF | TRBJ1-2 | NA | NA | TRBV19
TGCAGCGGATCCGGGACTAGCGGGATCGACAATGAGCAGTTCTTC | CSGSGTSGIDNEQFF | TRBJ2-1 | TRBD2 | NA | TRBV29-1
TGTGCCCGACAGAGGACAGAGAACACTGAAGCTTTCTTT | CARQRTENTEAFF | TRBJ1-1 | NA | NA | TRBV30
TGTGCCAGCAGCTTGGTAGCGGGAGTTACCGGGGAGCTGTTTTTT | CASSLVAGVTGELFF | TRBJ2-2 | TRBD2 | NA | TRBV5-4
TGTGCCAGCAGGACGTCAGGGGACTATGGCTACACCTTC | CASRTSGDYGYTF | TRBJ1-2 | NA | NA | TRBV12-3/TRBV12-4
TGTGCCACCAGCAGAGCTGGGACTAGCGGTTCCTACAATGAGCAGTTCTTC | CATSRAGTSGSYNEQFF | TRBJ2-1 | TRBD2 | NA | TRBV15
TGTGCCAGCAGCTTGGAATACGCGGGAGGGCCCCTCGAGCAGTACTTC | CASSLEYAGGPLEQYF | TRBJ2-7 | TRBD2 | NA | TRBV5-4